Following are 15 T cell receptor beta chains from one sample sequenced in a study of T cell responses to AZD1222 COVID-19 vaccine. Libraries were prepared by immunoSEQ multiplex PCR; TCRdb keeps only in-frame clonotypes and omits some of them. The sample has around 50,000 clones; approximately 89% are singletons. The sequencing here drew on peripheral blood, taken 28 days after the second AZD1222 dose. Every receptor here comes from an adult who received the AZD1222 COVID-19 vaccine.

The chain combines TRBV6-2 or TRBV6-3 with TRBJ2-7, with 10 bases fitting TRBD2. CDR3 length: 16 residues. J was trimmed by 2 bases and V by 5 bases; bases with no gene match: 9. Per germline, CDR1 MNHEY and CDR2 SVGEGT. CDR3 loop: CASSPIGLAETYEQYF. In DNA, the CDR3 is TGTGCCAGCAGTCCCATCGGACTAGCGGAGACCTACGAGCAGTACTTC.

The V and J genes are TRBV10-1 and TRBJ2-7, with D uncertain. The CDR3 length is 16 residues. Trimming pared 6 bases from V and 2 bases from J, leaving 20 bases between. Germline CDR1 is WNHNN and CDR2 is SYGVQD (reference sequence). The CDR3 sequence: CASRGTWADRTYEQYF. CDR3 sequence (DNA): TGCGCCAGCAGGGGCACCTGGGCAGATCGAACCTACGAGCAGTACTTC.

The sample holds a few counts of this clone. The chain links TRBV5-1 to TRBJ1-3; unclear D gene. From germline, CDR1 is SGHRS and CDR2 YFSETQ. V gave up 4 bases and J gave up 1 base, with 6 bases separating them. CDR3 length: 13 residues. DNA for the CDR3: TGCGCCAGCAGCGACACGTCTGGAAACACCATATATTTT. Its translation is CASSDTSGNTIYF.

The chain carries TRBV7-6 and TRBJ1-2, with a possible D match to TRBD1 (6 bases). Trimming shortened V by 4 bases and J by 8 bases, and 20 bases separated the two germline ends. The CDR3 runs to 15 residues. Germline assignment: CDR1 SGHVS and CDR2 FNYEAQ. CDR3: CASSSPWKGGEGYTF. CDR3 nucleotides: TGTGCCAGCAGCTCCCCATGGAAAGGGGGAGAAGGCTACACCTTC. The full variable domain, completed using reference TRBV7-6 and TRBJ1-2, is GAGVSQSPRYKVTKRGQDVALRCDPISGHVSLYWYRQALGQGPEFLTYFNYEAQQDKSGLPNDRFSAERPEGSISTLTIQRTEQRDSAMYRCASSSPWKGGEGYTFGSGTRLTVV.

The sample holds one count of this clone. The gene calls are TRBV7-2 and TRBJ2-3, with a possible D match to TRBD2 (7 bases). The germline CDR1 and CDR2 sequences are SGHTA and FQGNSA. This CDR3 has 15 residues. V lost 5 bases to trimming and J lost 4 bases, with 16 bases between them. CDR3 protein: CASSLNRAGADTQYF. CDR3 coding DNA: TGTGCCAGCAGCCTAAACAGGGCGGGAGCAGATACGCAGTATTTT.

This chain links TRBV7-9 with TRBJ2-7; D unclear. CDR1 is SEHNR, CDR2 FQNEAQ, per germline (reference sequence). The V gene lost 5 bases and the J gene lost 7 bases, with 15 bases spanning the gap. The CDR3 consists of 13 residues. In DNA, the CDR3 is TGTGCCAGCAGCCCTACCCCGCCGGAAGAGCAGTACTTC. Amino acids: CASSPTPPEEQYF. Looking up the rest from reference TRBV7-9 and TRBJ2-7 gives the full variable domain: DTGVSQNPRHKITKRGQNVTFRCDPISEHNRLYWYRQTLGQGPEFLTYFQNEAQLEKSRLLSDRFSAERPKGSFSTLEIQRTEQGDSAMYLCASSPTPPEEQYFGPGTRLTVT.

V and J are TRBV28 and TRBJ2-3, with D possibly TRBD2 on 6 matching bases. V gave up 5 bases and J gave up 0 bases, with 18 bases separating them. The CDR3 covers 17 residues. The germline gives CDR1 MDHEN, CDR2 SYDVKM. In nucleotides, the CDR3 is TGTGCCAGCAGTCCCCCCCGGGGCAGCGGGAGCACAGATACGCAGTATTTT. It translates to CASSPPRGSGSTDTQYF.

DNA for the CDR3: TGTGCCAGCAGCCATCAGCACGATGGCTACACCTTC. It codes for CASSHQHDGYTF. The V call is TRBV28, the J call TRBJ1-2, with D hard to call. Per the germline V gene, CDR1 is MDHEN and CDR2 is SYDVKM. The CDR3 sequence is 12 residues long. V lost 6 bases and J 6 bases, leaving 11 bases between the germline ends.

In the case of this clone: The junction and the germline gene differ at one end; a read error may be behind it. The rearrangement links TRBV18 to TRBJ1-1; a possible D gene is TRBD1 (5 bases). Germline lookup yields CDR1 KGHSH and CDR2 LQKENI. This CDR3 is built from 14 residues. The DNA for the CDR3 is TGTGCCAGCTCACTGACAAGACAGAACGCTGAAGCTTTCTTT. It translates to CASSLTRQNAEAFF. Supplemented by reference TRBV18 and TRBJ1-1, the full variable domain reads NAGVMQNPRHLVRRRGQEARLRCSPMKGHSHVYWYRQLPEEGLKFMVYLQKENIIDESGMPKERFSAEFPKEGPSILRIQQVVRGDSAAYFCASSLTRQNAEAFFGQGTRLTVV.

The V gene is TRBV4-2, the J gene TRBJ2-7; possible D gene TRBD2, 6 bases. In germline, CDR1 is LGHNA, CDR2 YNFKEQ. The CDR3 sequence is 15 residues long. V lost 0 bases to trimming and J lost 5 bases, with 14 bases between them. DNA of the CDR3: TGTGCCAGCAGCCAAGACCAACAGACTAGGAACGAGCAGTACTTC. Translated: CASSQDQQTRNEQYF.

V gene TRBV19 combines with J gene TRBJ1-1, with D possibly TRBD1 on 6 matching bases. Germline V gene data show CDR1 as LNHDA and CDR2 as SQIVND (reference sequence). CDR3 length: 13 amino acids. V was shortened by 7 bases and J by 5 bases, with 14 bases between the two germline ends. CDR3 bases: TGTGCCAGTATGGCAGGGGTTGGAACTGAAGCTTTCTTT. It specifies CASMAGVGTEAFF.

This clone was picked up one time. The V and J genes are TRBV5-4 and TRBJ2-1; TRBD2 is a possible D gene (6 bases). Germline CDR1 reads SGHNT; CDR2 reads YYREEE (reference sequence). This CDR3 region has 15 residues. V gave up 2 bases and J gave up 10 bases, with 19 bases separating them. Here the CDR3 reads CASSLASGTLGEQFF. The DNA of the CDR3 is TGTGCCAGCAGCTTAGCTAGTGGGACTTTAGGGGAGCAGTTCTTC.

The J gene is TRBJ2-2, the V gene TRBV4-3; 10 bases are shared with TRBD2. The CDR3 has 19 amino acids. V trimming: 0 bases; J trimming: 3 bases; junction bases outside the gene matches: 10. Per germline, CDR1 LGHNA and CDR2 YSLEER. The CDR3 loop is CASSQDRTSGAHYTGELFF. The CDR3, as DNA: TGCGCCAGCAGCCAAGATCGGACTAGCGGAGCCCACTACACCGGGGAGCTGTTTTTT.

This chain connects TRBV28 to TRBJ1-2; possibly TRBD1 for D (6 bases). CDR1 and CDR2 (germline): MDHEN, SYDVKM. The CDR3 contains 14 residues. Trimming stripped 6 bases from V and 8 bases from J, with 19 bases between. The CDR3 here is CASRSSTGLGGYTF. The CDR3 bases are TGTGCCAGCAGATCCTCGACAGGCTTGGGAGGCTACACCTTC.

The CDR3 bases are TGTGCCACCAGCAGACGGGACAGGGCAGATACGCAGTATTTT. Its protein is CATSRRDRADTQYF. The V gene is TRBV15, the J gene TRBJ2-3, with 9 bases lining up with TRBD1. Germline CDR1 and CDR2: LNHNV and YYDKDF (reference sequence). The CDR3 sequence is 14 residues long. J gave up 4 bases and V 2 bases, and 1 base lay outside the gene matches.